This TCR beta chain was found in a study of CD8+ T cells in alopecia areata. Study at large: Severity was scored as percentage of affected scalp area in treated patients. Regarding the study as a whole: Mice showed clearer TCR sharing than patients did, a gap that was possibly HLA-related. How baseline CD8+ expansion relates to response remains uncertain (there was one nonresponder).

Only one count was recorded for this clone. Its antigen is undetermined. This CDR3 has 16 residues. The ends were cut back, 3 bases at V and 3 bases at J, with 19 bases in the middle. Per the germline V gene, CDR1 is SGHRS and CDR2 is YFSETQ. Treatment given: oral pan-JAK inhibitor, 5-10 mg twice daily. Isolated RNA was reverse transcribed into cDNA used as the sequencing template. The protocol was immunoSEQ multiplex PCR, while the TCRdb copy is restricted to in-frame clones and leaves out a portion. The sample gives more than 90,000 clones, 60% to 65% of which show up once; about a sixth is in the top ten.

The clonotype originates from a human donor with alopecia areata. V gene TRBV5-1 combines with J gene TRBJ2-7; D is undetermined. The sample consisted of CD8+ T cells sorted from blood, taken at week 4, from a patient treated with tofacitinib. CDR3 nucleotides: TGCGCCAGCAGCTCGGGTACGTCGGGTCGCCGCTACGAGCAGTACTTC. Its protein product is CASSSGTSGRRYEQYF.